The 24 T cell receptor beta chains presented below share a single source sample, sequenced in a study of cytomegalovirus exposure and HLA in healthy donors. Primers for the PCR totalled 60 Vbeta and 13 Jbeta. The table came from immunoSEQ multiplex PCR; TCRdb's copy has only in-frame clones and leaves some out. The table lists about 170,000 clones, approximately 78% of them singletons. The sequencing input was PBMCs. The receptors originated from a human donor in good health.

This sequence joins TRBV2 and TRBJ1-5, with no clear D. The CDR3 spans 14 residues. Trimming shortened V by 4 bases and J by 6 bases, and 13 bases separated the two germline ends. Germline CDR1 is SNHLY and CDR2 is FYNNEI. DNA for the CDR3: TGTGCCAGCAGTGTTGGAGGGCGCGGTCAGCCCCAGCATTTT. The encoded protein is CASSVGGRGQPQHF. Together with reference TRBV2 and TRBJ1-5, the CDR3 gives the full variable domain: EPEVTQTPSHQVTQMGQEVILRCVPISNHLYFYWYRQILGQKVEFLVSFYNNEISEKSEIFDDQFSVERPDGSNFTLKIRSTKLEDSAMYFCASSVGGRGQPQHFGDGTRLSIL.

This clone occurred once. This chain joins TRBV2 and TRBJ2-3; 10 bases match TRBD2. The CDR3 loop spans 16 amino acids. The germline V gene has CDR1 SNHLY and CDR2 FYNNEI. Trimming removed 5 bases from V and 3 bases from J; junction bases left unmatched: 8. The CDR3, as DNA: TGTGCCAGCAGTTTACGGGTTAGCGGGGGGACAGATACGCAGTATTTT. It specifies CASSLRVSGGTDTQYF.

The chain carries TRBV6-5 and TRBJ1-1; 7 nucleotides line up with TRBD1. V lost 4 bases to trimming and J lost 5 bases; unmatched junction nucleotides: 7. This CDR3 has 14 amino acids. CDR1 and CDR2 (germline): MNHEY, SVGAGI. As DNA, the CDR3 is TGTGCCAGCAGTTCCATCACAGGGGAAACTGAAGCTTTCTTT. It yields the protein CASSSITGETEAFF.

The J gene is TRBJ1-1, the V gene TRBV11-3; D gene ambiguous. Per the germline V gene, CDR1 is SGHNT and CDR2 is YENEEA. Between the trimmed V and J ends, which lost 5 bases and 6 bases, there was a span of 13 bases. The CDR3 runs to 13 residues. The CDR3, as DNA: TGTGCCAGCAGCCCCTCTTTACGCGCTGAAGCTTTCTTT. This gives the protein CASSPSLRAEAFF.

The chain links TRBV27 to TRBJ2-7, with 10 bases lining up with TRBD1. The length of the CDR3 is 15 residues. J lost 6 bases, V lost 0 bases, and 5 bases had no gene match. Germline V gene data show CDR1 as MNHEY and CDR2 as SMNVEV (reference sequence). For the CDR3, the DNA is TGTGCCAGCAGTTTATCTGCCGGGACAGGGGTCGAGCAGTACTTC. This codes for CASSLSAGTGVEQYF.

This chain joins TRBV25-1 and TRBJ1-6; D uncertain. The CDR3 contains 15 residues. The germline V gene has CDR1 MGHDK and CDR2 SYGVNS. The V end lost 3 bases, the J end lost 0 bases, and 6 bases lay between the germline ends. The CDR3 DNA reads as TGTGCCAGCAGTGATTTTAGCTCCTATAATTCACCCCTCCACTTT. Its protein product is CASSDFSSYNSPLHF.

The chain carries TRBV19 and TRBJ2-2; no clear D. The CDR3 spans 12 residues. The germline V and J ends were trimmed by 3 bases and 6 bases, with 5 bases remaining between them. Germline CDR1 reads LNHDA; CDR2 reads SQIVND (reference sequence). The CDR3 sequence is CASSIQAGELFF. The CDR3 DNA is TGTGCCAGTAGTATCCAGGCCGGGGAGCTGTTTTTT. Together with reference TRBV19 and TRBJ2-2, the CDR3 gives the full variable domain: DGGITQSPKYLFRKEGQNVTLSCEQNLNHDAMYWYRQDPGQGLRLIYYSQIVNDFQKGDIAEGYSVSREKKESFPLTVTSAQKNPTAFYLCASSIQAGELFFGEGSRLTVL.

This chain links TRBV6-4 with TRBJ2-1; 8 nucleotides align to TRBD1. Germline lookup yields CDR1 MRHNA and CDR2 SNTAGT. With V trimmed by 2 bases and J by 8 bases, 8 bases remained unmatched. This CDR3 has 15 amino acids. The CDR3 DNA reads TGTGCCAGCAGTGACACAGAGGGGGGACAGGATGAGCAGTTCTTC. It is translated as CASSDTEGGQDEQFF.

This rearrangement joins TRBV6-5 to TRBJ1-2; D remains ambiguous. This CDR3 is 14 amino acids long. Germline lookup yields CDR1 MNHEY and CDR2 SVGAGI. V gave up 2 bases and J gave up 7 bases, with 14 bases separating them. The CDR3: CASSYDQVEVGYTF. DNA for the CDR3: TGTGCCAGCAGTTACGATCAGGTGGAGGTTGGCTACACCTTC.

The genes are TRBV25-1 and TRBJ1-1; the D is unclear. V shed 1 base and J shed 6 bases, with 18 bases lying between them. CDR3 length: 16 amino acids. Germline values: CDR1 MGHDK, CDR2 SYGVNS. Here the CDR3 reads CASSEFGRSQIAEAFF. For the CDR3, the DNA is TGTGCCAGCAGTGAATTTGGGAGGTCCCAGATCGCTGAAGCTTTCTTT.

The CDR3 is CASSDFGGAGNTIYF. The CDR3 DNA reads as TGTGCCAGCAGTGATTTTGGGGGGGCTGGAAACACCATATATTTT. The chain carries TRBV2 and TRBJ1-3; TRBD1 might be the D (5 bases). Per the germline V gene, CDR1 is SNHLY and CDR2 is FYNNEI. The CDR3 loop spans 15 amino acids. Trimming took off 3 bases at V and 2 bases at J, with 11 bases between the two ends.

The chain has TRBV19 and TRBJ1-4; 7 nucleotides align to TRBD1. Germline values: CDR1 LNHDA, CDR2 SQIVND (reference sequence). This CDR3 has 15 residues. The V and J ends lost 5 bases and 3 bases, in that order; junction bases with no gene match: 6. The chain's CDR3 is CASSSQGRANEKLFF. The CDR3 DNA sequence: TGTGCCAGTAGTTCACAGGGGCGGGCTAATGAAAAACTGTTTTTT.

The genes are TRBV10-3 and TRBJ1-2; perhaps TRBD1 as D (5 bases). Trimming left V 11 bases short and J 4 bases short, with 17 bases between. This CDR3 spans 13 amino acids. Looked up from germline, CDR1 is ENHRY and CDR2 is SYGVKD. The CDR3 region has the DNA TGTGCCGCAACCCCGGGGGGAAGCTATGGCTACACCTTC. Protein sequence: CAATPGGSYGYTF.

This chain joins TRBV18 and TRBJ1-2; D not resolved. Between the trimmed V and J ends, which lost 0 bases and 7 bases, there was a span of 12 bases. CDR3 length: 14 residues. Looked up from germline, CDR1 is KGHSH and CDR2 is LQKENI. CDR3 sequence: CASSPPTTGGGYTF. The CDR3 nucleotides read TGTGCCAGCTCACCACCCACTACGGGAGGTGGCTACACCTTC.

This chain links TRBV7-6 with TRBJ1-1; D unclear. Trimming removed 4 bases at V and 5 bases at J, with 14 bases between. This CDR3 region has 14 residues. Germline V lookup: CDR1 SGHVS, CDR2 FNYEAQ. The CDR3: CASSYASAGTEAFF. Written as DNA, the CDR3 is TGTGCCAGCAGCTATGCGTCTGCCGGTACTGAAGCTTTCTTT.

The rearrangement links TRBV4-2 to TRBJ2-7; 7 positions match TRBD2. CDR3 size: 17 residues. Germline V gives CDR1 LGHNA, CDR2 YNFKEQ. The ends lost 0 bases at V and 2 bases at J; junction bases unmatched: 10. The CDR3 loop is CASSQDSGRGEAYEQYF. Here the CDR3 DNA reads TGTGCCAGCAGCCAAGACAGCGGCCGGGGGGAAGCCTACGAGCAGTACTTC.

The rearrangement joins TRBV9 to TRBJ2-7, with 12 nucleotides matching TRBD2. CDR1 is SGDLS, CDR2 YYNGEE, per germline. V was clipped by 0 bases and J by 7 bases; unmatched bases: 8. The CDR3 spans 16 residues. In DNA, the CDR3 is TGTGCCAGCAGCGTAGCTCTAGCGGGGGGGCTAAGGGAGCAGTACTTC. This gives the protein CASSVALAGGLREQYF.

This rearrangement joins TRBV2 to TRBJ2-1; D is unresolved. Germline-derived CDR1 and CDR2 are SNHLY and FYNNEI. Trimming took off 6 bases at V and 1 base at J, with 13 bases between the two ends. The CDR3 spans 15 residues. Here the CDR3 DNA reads TGTGCCAGCAGCGCCGATCTAGGTTCCTACAATGAGCAGTTCTTC. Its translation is CASSADLGSYNEQFF.

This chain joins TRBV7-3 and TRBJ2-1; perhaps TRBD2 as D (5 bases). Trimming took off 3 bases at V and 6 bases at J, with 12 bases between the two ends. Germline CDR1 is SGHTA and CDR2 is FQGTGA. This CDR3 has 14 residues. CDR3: CASSFRTASNEQFF. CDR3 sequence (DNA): TGTGCCAGCAGCTTTAGGACTGCCTCCAATGAGCAGTTCTTC. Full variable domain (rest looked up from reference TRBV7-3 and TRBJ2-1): GAGVSQTPSNKVTEKGKYVELRCDPISGHTALYWYRQSLGQGPEFLIYFQGTGAADDSGLPNDRFFAVRPEGSVSTLKIQRTERGDSAVYLCASSFRTASNEQFFGPGTRLTVL.

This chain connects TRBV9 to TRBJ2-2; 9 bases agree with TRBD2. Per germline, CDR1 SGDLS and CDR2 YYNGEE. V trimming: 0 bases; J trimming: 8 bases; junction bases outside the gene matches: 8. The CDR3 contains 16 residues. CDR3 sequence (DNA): TGTGCCAGCAGCGTAGTGTCTAGCGGGGTATCGGGGGAGCTGTTTTTT. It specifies CASSVVSSGVSGELFF.

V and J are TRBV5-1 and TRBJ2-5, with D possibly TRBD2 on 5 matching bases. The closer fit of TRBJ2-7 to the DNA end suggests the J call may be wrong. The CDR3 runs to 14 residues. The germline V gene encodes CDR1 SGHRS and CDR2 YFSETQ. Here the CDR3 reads CASSSGTSFHEQYF. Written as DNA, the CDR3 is TGCGCCAGCAGCTCAGGAACTAGTTTCCACGAGCAGTACTTC.

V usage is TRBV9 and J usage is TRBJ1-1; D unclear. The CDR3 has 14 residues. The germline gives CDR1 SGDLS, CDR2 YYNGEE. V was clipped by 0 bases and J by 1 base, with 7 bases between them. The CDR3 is CASSVVTENTEAFF. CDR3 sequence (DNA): TGTGCCAGCAGCGTAGTTACAGAGAACACTGAAGCTTTCTTT.

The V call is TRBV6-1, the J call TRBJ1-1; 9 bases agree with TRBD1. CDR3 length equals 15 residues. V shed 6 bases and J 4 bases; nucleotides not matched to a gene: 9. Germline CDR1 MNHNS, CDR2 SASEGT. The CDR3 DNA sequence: TGTGCCAGCAGGTCATGGACAGGGGAAACCACTGAAGCTTTCTTT. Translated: CASRSWTGETTEAFF.

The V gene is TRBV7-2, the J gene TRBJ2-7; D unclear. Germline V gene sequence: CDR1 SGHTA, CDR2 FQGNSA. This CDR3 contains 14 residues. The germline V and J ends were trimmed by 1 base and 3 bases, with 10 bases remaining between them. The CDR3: CASSLGVQVYEQYF. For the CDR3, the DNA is TGTGCCAGCAGCTTAGGTGTCCAGGTCTACGAGCAGTACTTC.